A single sample gave rise to the 8 T cell receptor beta chains below, sequenced in a study of blood T cell repertoires in COVID-19. Repertoires were generated with immunoSEQ multiplex PCR, while TCRdb's copy carries only in-frame clones and drops some. The sample records approximately 93,000 clones, about two thirds being singletons. The sample consisted of peripheral blood. The receptors come from a woman of 80 years or more with acute or convalescent COVID-19.

CDR3 region: CASSMTDYNEQFF. CDR3 in DNA: TGTGCCAGTAGTATGACAGACTACAATGAGCAGTTCTTC. The chain recombines TRBV19 with TRBJ2-1; TRBD1 might be the D (5 bases). CDR1 is LNHDA and CDR2 is SQIVND in the germline V gene (reference sequence). CDR3 length: 13 amino acids. The germline V and J ends were trimmed by 3 bases and 3 bases, with 6 bases remaining between them.

This clone was counted ten times or more. The chain employs TRBV3-1 (or the pseudogene TRBV3-2) and TRBJ2-5; the match to TRBD2 covers 9 bases. The trim removed 4 bases at V and 2 bases at J, leaving 5 bases unmatched. The CDR3 has 15 residues. Germline V CDR1 and CDR2: LGHDT, YNNKEL (reference sequence). CDR3 DNA sequence: TGTGCCAGCAGCCTATCCGCGGGGGGGCAAGAGACCCAGTACTTC. Encoded protein: CASSLSAGGQETQYF.

This clone has a single count. The chain combines TRBV6-6 with TRBJ1-2; D not resolved. Deletions cut 0 bases from V and 8 bases from J, with 10 bases between. This CDR3 comprises 13 residues. Germline CDR1 reads MNHNY; CDR2 reads SVGAGI (reference sequence). The CDR3 region is CASSYSGKEGYTF. The CDR3, as DNA: TGTGCCAGCAGTTACTCGGGCAAAGAAGGCTACACCTTC.

The chain is built from TRBV6-2 or TRBV6-3 and TRBJ1-5; no clear D. CDR1 MNHEY and CDR2 SVGEGT come from the germline V gene. The CDR3 consists of 17 residues. V was clipped by 6 bases and J by 0 bases, with 18 bases between them. The CDR3 loop is CASSPPPGYYSNQPQHF. The CDR3 nucleotides are TGTGCCAGCAGCCCCCCCCCTGGGTACTATAGCAATCAGCCCCAGCATTTT.

This rearrangement joins TRBV7-9 to TRBJ1-4; TRBD1 agrees at 7 bases. Germline lookup yields CDR1 SEHNR and CDR2 FQNEAQ (reference sequence). CDR3 length: 16 residues. V lost 4 bases and J lost 5; bases outside the gene matches: 10. CDR3 sequence reads: CASSSLGAQGNEKLFF. The CDR3 coding sequence is TGTGCCAGCAGCTCCTTGGGTGCACAGGGGAATGAAAAACTGTTTTTT.

The J gene is TRBJ2-3, the V gene TRBV4-2, with D perhaps TRBD2 (6 bases). Germline CDR1 LGHNA, CDR2 YNFKEQ. The CDR3 runs to 16 residues. Between the trimmed V and J ends, which lost 1 base and 5 bases, there was a span of 16 bases. This CDR3 reads CASSQALSSGEDTQYF. The CDR3 DNA reads TGTGCCAGCAGCCAAGCCCTAAGCTCGGGGGAAGATACGCAGTATTTT.

V usage is TRBV28 and J usage is TRBJ1-1; D uncertain. The CDR3 has 15 residues. Germline-derived CDR1 and CDR2 are MDHEN and SYDVKM. V lost 5 bases and J lost 1, with 14 bases in between. The CDR3 nucleotides are TGTGCCAGCAGTCCAGCAGGCCAGGCGAACACTGAAGCTTTCTTT. The encoded protein is CASSPAGQANTEAFF. Full variable domain (remainder filled in from reference TRBV28 and TRBJ1-1): DVKVTQSSRYLVKRTGEKVFLECVQDMDHENMFWYRQDPGLGLRLIYFSYDVKMKEKGDIPEGYSVSREKKERFSLILESASTNQTSMYLCASSPAGQANTEAFFGQGTRLTVV.

This clone was recorded once. The chain employs TRBV19 and TRBJ2-7; 9 nucleotides match TRBD1. V trimming: 10 bases; J trimming: 1 base; junction bases outside the gene matches: 5. CDR1 is LNHDA and CDR2 is SQIVND in the germline V gene (reference sequence). CDR3 length: 13 amino acids. The CDR3 coding sequence is TGTGCCACCGGGACAGGGTTATCCTACGAGCAGTACTTC. Protein sequence: CATGTGLSYEQYF.